The clone carrying this T cell receptor (beta chain) came up a few times. The antigen is not known. The sample is drawn from a study of cytomegalovirus exposure and HLA in healthy donors. Study-level information: Drawn from HLA-typed donors, 83 million or so unique TCRs were held in an early data release.

Study-level points and caveats: Sequencing depth roughly uniform across donors was assumed in presence/absence analyses.

Germline trimming cut 0 bases from V and 1 base from J; bases unmatched to any gene: 13. The germline CDR1 and CDR2 sequences are SGDLS and YYNGEE. This CDR3 contains 20 residues. Amplification used 60 Vbeta primers and 13 Jbeta primers. Authors' methods: An analysis performed later counted 74 million or so unique TCR beta chains (roughly 10 million of them shared). Profiling relied on immunoSEQ multiplex PCR, and the TCRdb table lists in-frame clones only, not all of them. The V and J calls and the clone size are those of that table, but D and trimming were determined from the DNA. Of approximately 150,000 clones in the sample, 80% to 85% were seen once.

The specimen was PBMCs. The receptor was isolated from a male donor in good health and CMV-seronegative. The J gene is TRBJ2-7, the V gene TRBV9, with TRBD2 identical over 13 bases. In nucleotides, the CDR3 is TGTGCCAGCAGCGTAGAATGGGGAACTAGCGGGAGGGAGGGATCCTACGAGCAGTACTTC. It codes for CASSVEWGTSGREGSYEQYF.